This TCR beta chain stems from a study of blood T cell repertoires in COVID-19. Overall study context: The United States, Italy and Spain supplied acute and convalescent COVID-19 samples. Nucleic acid was either cDNA or gDNA, and it came from T cells, B-cell-depleted T cells, or PBMCs.

Those enrolled in Seattle joined during active infection and were followed longitudinally afterward. Authors' methods: Amplifying reference gene primers gave estimates of nucleated cell counts. Profiled with immunoSEQ multiplex PCR; TCRdb holds only in-frame clones, not every one. D and trimming come from the DNA, and the V and J calls and clone size come from that table. In the table there are 40,000 or so clones, around 70% of which are singletons. Germline V gene sequence: CDR1 KGHSH, CDR2 LQKENI. Trimming at V came to 2 bases and at J to 3 bases, leaving 5 bases not matched to a gene. The CDR3 extends over 15 amino acids.

The J gene is TRBJ1-2, the V gene TRBV18; 8 bases fit TRBD1. The source material was peripheral blood. The receptor's source is a man in his 70s with COVID-19, enrolled during active disease. CDR3 sequence (DNA): TGTGCCAGCTCACCAACAAAGACAGGGGACTATGGCTACACCTTC. Translating gives CASSPTKTGDYGYTF.